The 14 T cell receptor beta chains listed next were all sequenced from one sample in a study of identical twins. TCRdb passed the 5' RACE reads through MiXCR, listing each CDR3 protein once. The profile shows around 650,000 distinct CDR3 sequences, 7.1% of them singletons. This sample was also put to use in a study of yellow fever vaccine responses in identical twins.

The specimen was PBMCs. The receptors were gathered from a woman between 18 and 29 years old in good health.

This clonotype was seen at least ten times. The V call is TRBV10-1, the J call TRBJ2-1; D is perhaps TRBD2 (5 bases). CDR3 length: 15 residues. Looked up from germline, CDR1 is WNHNN and CDR2 is SYGVQD (reference sequence). Trimming shortened V by 4 bases and J by 6 bases, and 16 bases separated the two germline ends. Here the CDR3 reads CASSVSRVLSNEQFF. In nucleotides, the CDR3 is TGCGCCAGCAGTGTCTCGAGGGTCCTGAGCAATGAGCAGTTCTTC.

The gene calls are TRBV12-3 or TRBV12-4 and TRBJ2-6; TRBD1 matches 10 bases. The CDR3 loop spans 17 amino acids. After removal of 5 bases from V and 3 bases from J, the junction contained 7 bases not matched to a gene. CDR3 DNA: TGTGCCAGCAGTAAGGGGGACAGGGGAGGTGGGGCCAACGTCCTGACTTTC. Translating gives CASSKGDRGGGANVLTF.

Notes on this clonotype: A read error may produce the germline difference seen at one junction end. The CDR3 is CASGLGTSDEQFF. The DNA of the CDR3 is TGTGCCAGCGGCTTAGGCACTAGCGATGAGCAGTTCTTC. The rearrangement links TRBV7-8 to TRBJ2-1, with 7 positions matching TRBD2. The CDR3 loop spans 13 amino acids. Germline V gene data show CDR1 as SGHVS and CDR2 as FQNEAQ.

This chain joins TRBV5-1 and TRBJ2-5; the D is unclear. In germline, CDR1 is SGHRS, CDR2 YFSETQ. V lost 2 bases and J 4 bases, leaving 9 bases between the germline ends. The CDR3 spans 13 residues. The CDR3 spells CASSFVDGETQYF. CDR3 coding DNA: TGCGCCAGCAGCTTTGTTGATGGAGAGACCCAGTACTTC.

The chain joins TRBV28 to TRBJ2-5; D is unresolved. The CDR3 is 14 amino acids. CDR1 is MDHEN, CDR2 SYDVKM, per germline. The V gene lost 2 bases and the J gene lost 0 bases, with 7 bases spanning the gap. CDR3 nucleotide sequence: TGTGCCAGCAGTTTACCGGTGTACCAAGAGACCCAGTACTTC. Residues: CASSLPVYQETQYF.

A few counts support this clonotype. The rearrangement links TRBV20-1 to TRBJ1-1; possibly TRBD1 for D (6 bases). The CDR3 spans 12 residues. The germline gives CDR1 DFQATT, CDR2 SNEGSKA (reference sequence). V was pared by 6 bases and J by 5 bases, with 13 bases between. CDR3 sequence (DNA): TGCAGTGCCCAAAGGGGGGAAACTGAAGCTTTCTTT. It yields the protein CSAQRGETEAFF.

In this sample, this clonotype turned up a few times. The chain carries TRBV7-9 and TRBJ1-2; 7 positions match TRBD1. Germline V lookup: CDR1 SEHNR, CDR2 FQNEAQ (reference sequence). V gave up 4 bases and J gave up 8 bases; unmatched junction bases: 10. This CDR3 comprises 14 residues. In DNA form, the CDR3 reads TGTGCCAGCAGCTACTCACAGGGGTTAGGAGGCTACACCTTC. This sequence encodes CASSYSQGLGGYTF.

The V and J genes are TRBV19 and TRBJ2-7; possibly TRBD2 for D (6 bases). V was trimmed by 2 bases and J by 7 bases, leaving 15 bases between them. The germline gives CDR1 LNHDA, CDR2 SQIVND (reference sequence). The CDR3 contains 14 residues. This chain's CDR3 is CASSIRREIGEQYF. The CDR3 DNA sequence: TGTGCCAGTAGTATAAGACGGGAGATTGGGGAGCAGTACTTC.

This clonotype was detected only a few times. V usage is TRBV7-8 and J usage is TRBJ1-2; 7 bases align to TRBD1. CDR1 and CDR2 from the germline V gene are SGHVS and FQNEAQ. J gave up 3 bases and V 6 bases, and 10 bases lay outside the gene matches. CDR3 length: 15 amino acids. CDR3 region: CASRNIDRVDYGYTF. For the CDR3, the DNA is TGTGCCAGCAGGAACATAGACAGGGTTGACTATGGCTACACCTTC.

This clonotype was observed many times. J is TRBJ2-1 and V is TRBV12-3 or TRBV12-4, with D tentatively TRBD1 (6 bases). This CDR3 has 17 amino acids. V was pared by 1 base and J by 2 bases, with 15 bases between. CDR3 DNA sequence: TGTGCCAGCAGTTTAGGGTTGGGGGCGGATGCCTACAATGAGCAGTTCTTC. It translates to CASSLGLGADAYNEQFF.

This clonotype was found many times. The chain carries TRBV6-1 and TRBJ2-7; 7 bases map to TRBD1. The trim removed 7 bases at V and 1 base at J, leaving 4 bases unmatched. This CDR3 comprises 13 residues. CDR1 MNHNS and CDR2 SASEGT come from the germline V gene. The CDR3 DNA reads as TGTGCCAGCACCTCGGACAGGTCCTACGAGCAGTACTTC. Translation: CASTSDRSYEQYF.

The chain recombines TRBV12-3 or TRBV12-4 with TRBJ2-5, with 10 bases identical to TRBD2. The CDR3 contains 17 residues. Trimming cost V 0 bases and J 1 base; bases outside gene matches: 5. The CDR3: CASSLAKLAGAQETQYF. The CDR3 DNA is TGTGCCAGCAGTTTAGCGAAGCTAGCGGGAGCCCAAGAGACCCAGTACTTC.

Only a few counts were recorded for this clonotype. The V gene is TRBV2, the J gene TRBJ2-1; 9 bases line up with TRBD2. CDR3 size: 15 residues. Germline V gene data show CDR1 as SNHLY and CDR2 as FYNNEI. V trimming: 6 bases; J trimming: 6 bases; junction bases outside the gene matches: 9. CDR3 in amino acids: CASSDPGLAVNEQFF. CDR3 nucleotide sequence: TGTGCCAGCAGCGACCCGGGACTAGCCGTCAATGAGCAGTTCTTC.

The chain joins TRBV6-5 to TRBJ1-1; 8 nucleotides line up with TRBD1. V gave up 3 bases and J gave up 3 bases; unmatched junction bases: 9. Germline V gene sequence: CDR1 MNHEY, CDR2 SVGAGI. The length of the CDR3 is 16 residues. CDR3 amino acids: CASSYGWQGADTEAFF. CDR3 in DNA: TGTGCCAGCAGTTATGGTTGGCAGGGGGCGGACACTGAAGCTTTCTTT.